The subject of this entry is one T cell receptor beta chain. Its target is not known. This record belongs to a study of CXCR3-negative and CXCR3-positive naive CD8 T cells. Carrying UMI labels, the TRB cDNA libraries were prepared through 5' RACE. TCRdb re-called the 5' RACE reads and shows each CDR3 protein once, DNA omitted. Listed are around 84,000 distinct CDR3 sequences; less than 0.85% falls within the top ten. Germline-derived CDR1 and CDR2 are SQVTM and ANQGSEA. The CDR3 is 12 amino acids. Overall study findings and caveats: Upon cryopreservation, CXCR3 expression partially decreased, and most assays used fresh PBMCs. The study found that naive CXCR3-negative and CXCR3-positive cells shared TRBV-TRBJ usage, while memory cells differed. CXCR3-expressing naive cells carried TRB CDR3s more hydrophobic than those of CXCR3-negative naive cells.

The material sequenced was naive CXCR3+ CD8+ T cells from blood. Subset here: CD45RO-CCR7+CD27+CD95- naive CD8+ T cells expressing CXCR3 (TNR3+). This rearrangement joins TRBV29-1 to TRBJ1-2; lacking DNA, the TRBD1 call made by TCRdb goes unchecked. This clonotype originated in a human donor in good health. Some clones in this sample may be carry-over from other donors' samples. This CDR3 is CSVAGTGHGYTF.